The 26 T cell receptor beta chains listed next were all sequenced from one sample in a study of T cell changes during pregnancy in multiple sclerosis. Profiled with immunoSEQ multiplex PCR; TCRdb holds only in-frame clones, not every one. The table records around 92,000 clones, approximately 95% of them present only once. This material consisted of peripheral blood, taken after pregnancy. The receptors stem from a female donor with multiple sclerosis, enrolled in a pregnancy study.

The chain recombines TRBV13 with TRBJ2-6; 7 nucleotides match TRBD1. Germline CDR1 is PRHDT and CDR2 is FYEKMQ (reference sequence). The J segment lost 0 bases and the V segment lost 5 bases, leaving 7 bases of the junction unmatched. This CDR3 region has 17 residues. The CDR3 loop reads CASSERTGPSGANVLTF. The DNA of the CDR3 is TGTGCCAGCAGCGAACGGACAGGTCCCTCTGGGGCCAACGTCCTGACTTTC.

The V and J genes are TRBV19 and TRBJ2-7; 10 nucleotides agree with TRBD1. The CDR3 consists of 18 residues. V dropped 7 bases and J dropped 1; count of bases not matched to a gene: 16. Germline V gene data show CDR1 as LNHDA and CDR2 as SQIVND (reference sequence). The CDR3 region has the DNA TGTGCCAGTATTTCTATTATTCCGGGACAGGGGCGATCCTACGAGCAGTACTTC. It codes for CASISIIPGQGRSYEQYF.

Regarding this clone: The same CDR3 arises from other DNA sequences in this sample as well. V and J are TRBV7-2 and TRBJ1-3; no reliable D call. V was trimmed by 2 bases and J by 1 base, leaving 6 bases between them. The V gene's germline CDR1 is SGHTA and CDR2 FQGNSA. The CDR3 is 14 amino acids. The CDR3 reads CASSLSGSGNTIYF. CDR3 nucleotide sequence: TGTGCCAGCAGCTTATCGGGGTCTGGAAACACCATATATTTT.

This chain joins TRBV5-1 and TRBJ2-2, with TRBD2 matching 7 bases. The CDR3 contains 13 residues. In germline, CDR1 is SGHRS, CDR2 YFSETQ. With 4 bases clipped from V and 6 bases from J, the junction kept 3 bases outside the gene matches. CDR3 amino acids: CASSRTRPGELFF. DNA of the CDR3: TGCGCCAGCAGCAGGACTAGACCCGGGGAGCTGTTTTTT.

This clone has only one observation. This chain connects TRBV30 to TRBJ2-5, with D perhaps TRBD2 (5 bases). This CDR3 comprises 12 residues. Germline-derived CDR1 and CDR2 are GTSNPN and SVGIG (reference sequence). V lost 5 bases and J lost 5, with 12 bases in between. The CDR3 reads CAWGRTPETQYF. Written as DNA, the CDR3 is TGTGCCTGGGGACGGACTCCGGAGACCCAGTACTTC.

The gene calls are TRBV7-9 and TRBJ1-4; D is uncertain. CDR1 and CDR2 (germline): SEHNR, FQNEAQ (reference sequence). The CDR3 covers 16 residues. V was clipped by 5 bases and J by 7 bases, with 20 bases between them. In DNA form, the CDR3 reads TGTGCCAGCAGCACCCCCGTCGAGGGTTATGTTGAAAAACTGTTTTTT. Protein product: CASSTPVEGYVEKLFF.

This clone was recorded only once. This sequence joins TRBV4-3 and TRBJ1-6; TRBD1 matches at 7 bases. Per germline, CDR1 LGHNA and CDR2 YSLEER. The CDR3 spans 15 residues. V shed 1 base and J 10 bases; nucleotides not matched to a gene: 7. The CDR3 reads CASSQADRVGSPLHF. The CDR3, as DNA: TGCGCCAGCAGCCAAGCCGACAGGGTAGGATCACCCCTCCACTTT.

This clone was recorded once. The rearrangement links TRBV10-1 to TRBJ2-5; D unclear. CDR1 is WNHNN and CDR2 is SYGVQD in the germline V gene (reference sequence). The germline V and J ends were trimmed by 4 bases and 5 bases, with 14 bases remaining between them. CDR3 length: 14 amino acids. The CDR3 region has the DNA TGCGCCAGCAGTGGACCCACCGTACAGGAGACCCAGTACTTC. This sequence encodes CASSGPTVQETQYF.

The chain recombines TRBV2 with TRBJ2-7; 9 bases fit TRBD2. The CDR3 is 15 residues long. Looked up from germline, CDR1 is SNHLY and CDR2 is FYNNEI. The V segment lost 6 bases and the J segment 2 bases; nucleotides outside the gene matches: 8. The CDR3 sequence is CASSEGSSGTYEQYF. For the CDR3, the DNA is TGTGCCAGCAGCGAGGGGTCTAGCGGGACCTACGAGCAGTACTTC.

CDR3 nucleotides: TGTGCCAGCTCAAACGTGGGGGGTCCGTCAGATACGCAGTATTTT. Its translation: CASSNVGGPSDTQYF. This chain links TRBV18 with TRBJ2-3, with a possible D match to TRBD2 (6 bases). The CDR3 covers 15 residues. Trimming pared 5 bases from V and 4 bases from J, leaving 16 bases between. Germline loops: CDR1 KGHSH, CDR2 LQKENI.

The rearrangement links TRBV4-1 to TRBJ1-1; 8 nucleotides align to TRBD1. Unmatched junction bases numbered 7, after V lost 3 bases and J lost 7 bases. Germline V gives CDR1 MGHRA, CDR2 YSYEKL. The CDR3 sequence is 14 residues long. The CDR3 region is CASSHLQGGSEAFF. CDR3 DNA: TGCGCCAGCAGCCACCTACAGGGGGGGAGTGAAGCTTTCTTT.

The CDR3 region has the DNA TGTGCCAGCAGGCTCGCGCAGGGAGGTGGGGAAAAACTGTTTTTT. It yields the protein CASRLAQGGGEKLFF. The V and J genes are TRBV6-6 and TRBJ1-4, with a weak D call TRBD1 (5 bases). Germline loops: CDR1 MNHNY, CDR2 SVGAGI (reference sequence). Trimming took off 6 bases at V and 8 bases at J, with 19 bases between the two ends. The CDR3 totals 15 residues.

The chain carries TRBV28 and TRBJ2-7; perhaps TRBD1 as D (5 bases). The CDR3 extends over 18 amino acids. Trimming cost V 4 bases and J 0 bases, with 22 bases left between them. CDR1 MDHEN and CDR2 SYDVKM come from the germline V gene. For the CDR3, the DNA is TGTGCCAGCAGTTCCCCTCTGGGGCAGTTCTATAGCTCCTACGAGCAGTACTTC. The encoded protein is CASSSPLGQFYSSYEQYF.

The CDR3 DNA is TGCGCCAGCAGCTTGGGGACAGGGGAGTGGGATACGCAGTATTTT. Protein sequence: CASSLGTGEWDTQYF. The chain uses TRBV5-1 and TRBJ2-3, with TRBD1 identical over 9 bases. Germline V gene sequence: CDR1 SGHRS, CDR2 YFSETQ. The CDR3 length is 15 residues. V was clipped by 0 bases and J by 6 bases; unmatched bases: 5.

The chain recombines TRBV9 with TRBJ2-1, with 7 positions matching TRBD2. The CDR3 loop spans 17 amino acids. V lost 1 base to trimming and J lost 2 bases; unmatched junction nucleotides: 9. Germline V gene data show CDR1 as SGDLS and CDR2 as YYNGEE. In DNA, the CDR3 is TGTGCCAGCAGCGTACGTAGCGGGTCGTCGGCCTACAATGAGCAGTTCTTC. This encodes CASSVRSGSSAYNEQFF.

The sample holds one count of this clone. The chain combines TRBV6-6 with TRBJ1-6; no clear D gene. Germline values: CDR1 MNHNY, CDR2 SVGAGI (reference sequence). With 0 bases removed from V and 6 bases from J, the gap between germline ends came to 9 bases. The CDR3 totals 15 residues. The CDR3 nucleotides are TGTGCCAGCAGTTACTCCATGTCAATTAATTCACCCCTCCACTTT. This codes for CASSYSMSINSPLHF.

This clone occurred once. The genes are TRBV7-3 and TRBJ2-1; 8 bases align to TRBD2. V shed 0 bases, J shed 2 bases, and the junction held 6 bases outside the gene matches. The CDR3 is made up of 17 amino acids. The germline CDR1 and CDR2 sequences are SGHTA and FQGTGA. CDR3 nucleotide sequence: TGTGCCAGCAGCTTAACGAAGGCGGGACTAGCCTACAATGAGCAGTTCTTC. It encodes CASSLTKAGLAYNEQFF.

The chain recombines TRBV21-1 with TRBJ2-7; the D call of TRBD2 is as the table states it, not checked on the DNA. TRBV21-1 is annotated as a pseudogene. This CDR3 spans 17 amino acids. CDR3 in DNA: TGTGCCAGCAGCAGACTGGAGACGCGCCCGAGCTCCTACGAGCAGTACTTC. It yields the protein CASSRLETRPSSYEQYF.

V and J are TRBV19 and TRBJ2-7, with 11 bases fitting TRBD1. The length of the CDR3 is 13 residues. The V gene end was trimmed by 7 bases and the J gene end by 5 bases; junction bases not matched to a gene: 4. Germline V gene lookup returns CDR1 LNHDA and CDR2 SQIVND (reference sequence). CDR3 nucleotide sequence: TGTGCCAGTAAGGGACAGGGGGTGCACGAGCAGTACTTC. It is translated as CASKGQGVHEQYF.

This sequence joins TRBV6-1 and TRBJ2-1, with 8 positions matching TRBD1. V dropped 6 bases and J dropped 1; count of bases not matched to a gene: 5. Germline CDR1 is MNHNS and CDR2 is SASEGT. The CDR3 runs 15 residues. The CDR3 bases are TGTGCCAGCAGCCTGGACAGGGTTTCCTACAATGAGCAGTTCTTC. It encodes CASSLDRVSYNEQFF.

The CDR3 DNA is TGTGCCAGCAGCCCGACACATAACTATGGCTACACCTTC. Protein sequence: CASSPTHNYGYTF. The chain is built from TRBV27 and TRBJ1-2; D call uncertain. CDR1 is MNHEY, CDR2 SMNVEV, per germline (reference sequence). This CDR3 is built from 13 residues. V was cut by 6 bases and J by 1 base, with 9 bases left in between.

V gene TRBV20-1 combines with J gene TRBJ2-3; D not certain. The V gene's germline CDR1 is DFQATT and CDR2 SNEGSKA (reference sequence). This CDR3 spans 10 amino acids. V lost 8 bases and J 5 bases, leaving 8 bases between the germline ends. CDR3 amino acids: CSPSGDTQYF. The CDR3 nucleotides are TGCAGTCCCTCGGGAGATACGCAGTATTTT.

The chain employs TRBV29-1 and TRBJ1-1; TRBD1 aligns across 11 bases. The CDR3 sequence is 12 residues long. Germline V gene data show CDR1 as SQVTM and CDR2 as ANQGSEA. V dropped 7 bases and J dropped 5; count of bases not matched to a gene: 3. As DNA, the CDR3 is TGCAGCGGGACAGGGGGCGAAACTGAAGCTTTCTTT. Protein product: CSGTGGETEAFF. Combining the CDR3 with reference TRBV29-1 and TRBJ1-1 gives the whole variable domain SAVISQKPSRDICQRGTSLTIQCQVDSQVTMMFWYRQQPGQSLTLIATANQGSEATYESGFVIDKFPISRPNLTFSTLTVSNMSPEDSSIYLCSGTGGETEAFFGQGTRLTVV.

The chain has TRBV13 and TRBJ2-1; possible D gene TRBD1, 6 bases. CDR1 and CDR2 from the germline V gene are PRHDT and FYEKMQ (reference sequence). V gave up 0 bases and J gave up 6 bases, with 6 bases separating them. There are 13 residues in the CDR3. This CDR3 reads CASSLGGGNEQFF. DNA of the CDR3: TGTGCCAGCAGCTTAGGAGGGGGCAATGAGCAGTTCTTC.

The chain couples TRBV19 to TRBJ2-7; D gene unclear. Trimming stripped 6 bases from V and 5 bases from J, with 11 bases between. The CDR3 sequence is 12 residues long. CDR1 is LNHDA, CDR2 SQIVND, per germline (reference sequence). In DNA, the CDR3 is TGTGCCAGTAGCAACAGATGGGACGAGCAGTACTTC. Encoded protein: CASSNRWDEQYF.

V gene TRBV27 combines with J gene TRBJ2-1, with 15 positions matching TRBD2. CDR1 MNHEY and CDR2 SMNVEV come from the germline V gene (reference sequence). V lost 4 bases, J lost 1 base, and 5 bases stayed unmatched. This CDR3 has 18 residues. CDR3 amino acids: CASSSLGLAGGSYNEQFF. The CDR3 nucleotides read TGTGCCAGCAGTTCCCTCGGACTAGCGGGAGGGTCCTACAATGAGCAGTTCTTC.